This entry describes one TCR beta chain. The sample comes from a study of blood T cell repertoires in COVID-19. Study-level information: Recovery meant two consecutive negative NP/OP PCR tests, professional clearance, or resolved symptoms.

Germline CDR1 LNHDA, CDR2 SQIVND (reference sequence). The CDR3 runs to 11 residues. V shed 10 bases, J shed 6 bases, and the junction held 3 bases outside the gene matches. TCRdb's table, derived via immunoSEQ multiplex PCR, lists solely in-frame clones and lacks some. The repertoire holds around 140,000 clones, over 75% seen once, with about 4% in the top ten. The TCR comes from a man aged 45-60 years in a cohort exposed to, infected with or recovered from COVID-19 (not recorded which). The chain uses TRBV19 and TRBJ1-3; 7 bases match TRBD1. The source material was PBMCs or T cells enriched from blood (not recorded which). The CDR3 reads CATQGINTIYF. CDR3 nucleotides: TGTGCCACACAGGGGATAAACACCATATATTTT.